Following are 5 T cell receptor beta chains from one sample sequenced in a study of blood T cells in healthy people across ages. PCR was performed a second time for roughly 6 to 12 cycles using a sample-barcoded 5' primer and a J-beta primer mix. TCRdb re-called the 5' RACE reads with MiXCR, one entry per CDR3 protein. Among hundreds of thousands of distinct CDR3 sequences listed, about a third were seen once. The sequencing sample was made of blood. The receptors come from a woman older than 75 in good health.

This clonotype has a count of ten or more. This CDR3 is CSGEWVTEAFF. The DNA of the CDR3 is TGCAGCGGCGAGTGGGTCACTGAAGCTTTCTTT. This chain connects TRBV29-1 to TRBJ1-1, with D hard to call. V shed 7 bases and J shed 4 bases, with 10 bases lying between them. Germline assignment: CDR1 SQVTM and CDR2 ANQGSEA. CDR3 length: 11 residues.

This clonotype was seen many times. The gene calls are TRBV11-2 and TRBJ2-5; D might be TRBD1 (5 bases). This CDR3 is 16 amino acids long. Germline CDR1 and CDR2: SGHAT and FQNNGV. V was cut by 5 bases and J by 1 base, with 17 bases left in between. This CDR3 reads CASSPAPTVPQETQYF. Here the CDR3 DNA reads TGTGCCAGCAGCCCTGCCCCGACAGTCCCCCAAGAGACCCAGTACTTC.

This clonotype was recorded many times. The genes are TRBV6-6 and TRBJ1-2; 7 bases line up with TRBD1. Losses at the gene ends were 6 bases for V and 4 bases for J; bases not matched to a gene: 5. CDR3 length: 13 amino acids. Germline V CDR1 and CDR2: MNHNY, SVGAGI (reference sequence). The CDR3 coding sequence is TGTGCCAGCAGGCGGACAGGACTCTATGGCTACACCTTC. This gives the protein CASRRTGLYGYTF.

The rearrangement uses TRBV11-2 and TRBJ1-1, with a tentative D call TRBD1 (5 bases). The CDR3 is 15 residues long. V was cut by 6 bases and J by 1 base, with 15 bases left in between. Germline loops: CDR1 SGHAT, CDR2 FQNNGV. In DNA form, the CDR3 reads TGTGCCAGCAGTAGGGGCGGGGAGCCGAACACTGAAGCTTTCTTT. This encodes CASSRGGEPNTEAFF.

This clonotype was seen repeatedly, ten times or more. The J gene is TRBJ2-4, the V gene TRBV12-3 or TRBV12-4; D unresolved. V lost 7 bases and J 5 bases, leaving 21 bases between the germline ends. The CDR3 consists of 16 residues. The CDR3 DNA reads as TGTGCCAGCAAAAATCGCGTAGGGAATAGCCAAAACATTCAGTACTTC. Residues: CASKNRVGNSQNIQYF.